This entry features one T cell receptor beta chain sequence. Measured with immunoSEQ multiplex PCR; TCRdb has only the in-frame clones, and not every one. The data contain about 400,000 clones, approximately 95% of them singletons. This sample was taken from a study of shared T cell receptors in the human thymus. The J segment lost 2 bases and the V segment lost 2 bases, leaving 9 bases of the junction unmatched. Germline V lookup: CDR1 GTSNPN, CDR2 SVGIG (reference sequence). This CDR3 has 18 residues. The chain carries TRBV30 and TRBJ2-7; 16 bases agree with TRBD2. This sequence originates from a human donor. The source material was thymocytes. CDR3 amino acids: CAWSPYPGTSGRAYEQYF. DNA for the CDR3: TGTGCCTGGAGTCCATACCCAGGGACTAGCGGGAGGGCCTACGAGCAGTACTTC.